One and the same sample provided the 24 T cell receptor beta chains below, sequenced in a study of lymphopenia after photon versus proton radiotherapy. Data came from immunoSEQ multiplex PCR; TCRdb stores just in-frame clones and leaves some out. This table has 70,000 or so clones, under 95% appearing once. The source was peripheral blood, collected from a patient treated with photon-based radiotherapy. These receptors were obtained from a woman in her 40s with cholangiocarcinoma.

This rearrangement joins TRBV20-1 to TRBJ2-7, with a tentative D call TRBD2 (6 bases). Germline V gene data show CDR1 as DFQATT and CDR2 as SNEGSKA (reference sequence). This CDR3 is 10 amino acids long. V was cut by 7 bases and J by 3 bases, with 7 bases left in between. The CDR3 sequence: CSGGDYEQYF. In DNA, the CDR3 is TGCAGTGGGGGGGACTACGAGCAGTACTTC.

V and J are TRBV5-1 and TRBJ1-1, with 8 bases fitting TRBD1. CDR3 length: 15 residues. Trimming removed 0 bases from V and 6 bases from J; junction bases left unmatched: 7. CDR1 is SGHRS and CDR2 is YFSETQ in the germline V gene. The CDR3 reads CASSLDGQGLAEAFF. In DNA form, the CDR3 reads TGCGCCAGCAGCTTGGACGGACAGGGTTTGGCTGAAGCTTTCTTT.

This sequence joins TRBV30 and TRBJ1-5; TRBD1 is a possible D gene (5 bases). Germline V gives CDR1 GTSNPN, CDR2 SVGIG (reference sequence). The CDR3 runs to 14 residues. Trimming removed 0 bases from V and 3 bases from J, with 9 bases in between. The CDR3 is CAWSVGGDNQPQHF. In DNA form, the CDR3 reads TGTGCCTGGAGTGTGGGAGGGGACAATCAGCCCCAGCATTTT.

The chain carries TRBV9 and TRBJ2-1; tentatively, D is TRBD2 (6 bases). With 0 bases removed from V and 0 bases from J, the gap between germline ends came to 16 bases. Germline V CDR1 and CDR2: SGDLS, YYNGEE. The CDR3 runs 18 residues. CDR3 sequence (DNA): TGTGCCAGCAGCGTAGACGGGGGTCGACCCAGCTCCTACAATGAGCAGTTCTTC. Its translation is CASSVDGGRPSSYNEQFF.

V and J are TRBV6-6 and TRBJ1-5, with D possibly TRBD1 on 5 matching bases. From germline, CDR1 is MNHNY and CDR2 SVGAGI (reference sequence). The CDR3 consists of 15 residues. Trimming shortened V by 4 bases and J by 4 bases, and 14 bases separated the two germline ends. CDR3 DNA: TGTGCCAGCAGTTCTGGGACGGGCAGAAATCAGCCCCAGCATTTT. Amino acid sequence: CASSSGTGRNQPQHF.

V usage is TRBV6-6 and J usage is TRBJ1-1; no firm D call. The germline V and J ends were trimmed by 6 bases and 4 bases, with 9 bases remaining between them. CDR3 size: 12 residues. From germline, CDR1 is MNHNY and CDR2 SVGAGI (reference sequence). The CDR3, as DNA: TGTGCCAGCAGCCCTCTGGGCACTGAAGCTTTCTTT. Translation gives CASSPLGTEAFF.

This clone occurred a few times. The chain recombines TRBV11-2 with TRBJ2-7; 11 bases are shared with TRBD1. Losses at the gene ends were 5 bases for V and 0 bases for J; bases not matched to a gene: 3. Germline V gives CDR1 SGHAT, CDR2 FQNNGV. The length of the CDR3 is 15 residues. CDR3 nucleotides: TGTGCCAGCAGCGCCGGACAGGGGGCCTCCTACGAGCAGTACTTC. This translates into CASSAGQGASYEQYF.

The chain couples TRBV5-6 to TRBJ1-2; D call uncertain. The CDR3 runs to 13 residues. V lost 3 bases and J 8 bases, leaving 14 bases between the germline ends. Germline V gene lookup returns CDR1 SGHDT and CDR2 YYEEEE. In nucleotides, the CDR3 is TGTGCCAGCAGCTGGACCGGCCGCCCAGGCTACACCTTC. Its protein product is CASSWTGRPGYTF.

This clone was seen only once. The chain carries TRBV2 and TRBJ2-5, with TRBD2 identical over 12 bases. CDR3 size: 16 residues. Germline lookup yields CDR1 SNHLY and CDR2 FYNNEI. Germline trimming cut 2 bases from V and 7 bases from J; bases unmatched to any gene: 8. In nucleotides, the CDR3 is TGTGCCAGCAGTGAAAGGTCTAGCGGGGGGGCCATGACCCAGTACTTC. Encoded protein: CASSERSSGGAMTQYF.

The rearrangement uses TRBV2 and TRBJ1-1; D remains unclear. The CDR3 contains 15 residues. Trimming removed 6 bases at V and 3 bases at J, with 17 bases between. Germline V gives CDR1 SNHLY, CDR2 FYNNEI. CDR3 DNA: TGTGCCAGCAGCTATAATCTGGGGAAACACACTGAAGCTTTCTTT. The encoded protein is CASSYNLGKHTEAFF.

This sequence joins TRBV11-2 and TRBJ1-3; TRBD1 is a possible D gene (5 bases). The V end lost 1 base, the J end lost 8 bases, and 15 bases lay between the germline ends. CDR1 is SGHAT, CDR2 FQNNGV, per germline. The CDR3 is 15 amino acids. The CDR3 coding sequence is TGTGCCAGCAGCTTAGCCGCCAGGGTGGAGGACACCATATATTTT. It yields the protein CASSLAARVEDTIYF.

The rearrangement links TRBV7-9 to TRBJ1-2; tentative D call: TRBD1 (5 bases). This CDR3 region has 12 residues. Germline-derived CDR1 and CDR2 are SEHNR and FQNEAQ (reference sequence). V lost 5 bases to trimming and J lost 7 bases, with 11 bases between them. The CDR3 sequence: CASSPGTGGYTF. CDR3 DNA sequence: TGTGCCAGCAGCCCCGGGACCGGTGGCTACACCTTC.

The chain uses TRBV11-3 and TRBJ2-3; 12 bases match TRBD2. Germline loops: CDR1 SGHNT, CDR2 YENEEA. Unmatched junction bases numbered 4, after V lost 1 base and J lost 5 bases. The CDR3 covers 16 residues. The CDR3 sequence: CASSLGLAGGRDTQYF. CDR3 DNA sequence: TGTGCCAGCAGCTTAGGCCTAGCGGGGGGGCGAGATACGCAGTATTTT.

V usage is TRBV14 and J usage is TRBJ1-1, with no clear D. The V end was cut by 1 base, the J end by 2 bases, with 2 bases between. The CDR3 extends over 12 amino acids. Germline V lookup: CDR1 SGHDN, CDR2 FVKESK. CDR3 in amino acids: CASSQANTEAFF. The CDR3 coding sequence is TGTGCCAGCAGCCAAGCTAACACTGAAGCTTTCTTT.

This clone has just one count. The chain joins TRBV27 to TRBJ2-1, with 7 bases aligning to TRBD1. There are 16 residues in the CDR3. The ends lost 3 bases at V and 4 bases at J; junction bases unmatched: 9. Germline lookup yields CDR1 MNHEY and CDR2 SMNVEV (reference sequence). Here the CDR3 DNA reads TGTGCCAGCAGTTTTGACCACAGGGGCCCTTACAATGAGCAGTTCTTC. Residues: CASSFDHRGPYNEQFF.

The chain carries TRBV6-5 and TRBJ1-1; weak D call: TRBD1 (5 bases). The V and J ends lost 5 bases and 4 bases respectively, with 11 bases between them. Germline V gene sequence: CDR1 MNHEY, CDR2 SVGAGI. This CDR3 region has 13 residues. The DNA for the CDR3 is TGTGCCAGCAGTCCCCCCGGGGGCACTGAAGCTTTCTTT. This translates into CASSPPGGTEAFF.

This clone was seen only once. V and J are TRBV2 and TRBJ2-1; a possible D gene is TRBD1 (5 bases). CDR1 and CDR2 from the germline V gene are SNHLY and FYNNEI. The germline V and J ends were trimmed by 6 bases and 3 bases, with 6 bases remaining between them. This CDR3 has 12 residues. The CDR3 is CASRGDYNEQFF. The DNA for the CDR3 is TGTGCCAGCAGAGGGGACTACAATGAGCAGTTCTTC.

The chain links TRBV9 to TRBJ2-7, with a weak D call TRBD2 (5 bases). The CDR3 is 15 residues long. Germline assignment: CDR1 SGDLS and CDR2 YYNGEE. V was cut by 0 bases and J by 3 bases, with 13 bases left in between. DNA for the CDR3: TGTGCCAGCAGCGTAGGAAGCGGCCTTCTCTACGAGCAGTACTTC. It codes for CASSVGSGLLYEQYF.

The sample holds a few counts of this clone. V is TRBV4-1 and J is TRBJ1-4; 7 bases line up with TRBD1. CDR3 length equals 18 residues. The germline V gene encodes CDR1 MGHRA and CDR2 YSYEKL. J gave up 0 bases and V 0 bases, and 7 bases lay outside the gene matches. CDR3 amino acids: CASSQDFWTGATNEKLFF. The CDR3 DNA reads TGCGCCAGCAGCCAAGACTTTTGGACAGGAGCAACTAATGAAAAACTGTTTTTT.

V gene TRBV2 combines with J gene TRBJ1-6; D gene uncertain. This CDR3 has 15 residues. V lost 2 bases, J lost 7 bases, and 12 bases lay in between. Germline assignment: CDR1 SNHLY and CDR2 FYNNEI. CDR3 residues: CASSEWSGKNSPLHF. The CDR3 bases are TGTGCCAGCAGTGAATGGTCTGGGAAGAATTCACCCCTCCACTTT.

J is TRBJ2-4 and V is TRBV9; TRBD1 is a possible D gene (6 bases). V gave up 0 bases and J gave up 6 bases, with 13 bases separating them. Germline V gene lookup returns CDR1 SGDLS and CDR2 YYNGEE. The CDR3 spans 15 residues. The CDR3, as DNA: TGTGCCAGCAGCGTAGGGGCAGGGGTGGGAAACATTCAGTACTTC. Translating gives CASSVGAGVGNIQYF.

This rearrangement joins TRBV5-6 to TRBJ2-7; 7 bases fit TRBD1. The V segment lost 3 bases and the J segment 4 bases; nucleotides outside the gene matches: 7. The germline V gene encodes CDR1 SGHDT and CDR2 YYEEEE. The CDR3 is 14 residues long. The DNA for the CDR3 is TGTGCCAGCAGCTCGGGACAGTTGGGATACGAGCAGTACTTC. Its protein product is CASSSGQLGYEQYF.

The CDR3 region has the DNA TGCGCCAGCAGCCAAGAGGGGGGCAGACCCTCTGGGGCCAACGTCCTGACTTTC. Translating gives CASSQEGGRPSGANVLTF. This chain uses TRBV4-3 with TRBJ2-6, with D perhaps given as TRBD1 or TRBD2 (6 bases each). Germline V gene lookup returns CDR1 LGHNA and CDR2 YSLEER. Trimming cost V 0 bases and J 0 bases, with 12 bases left between them. This CDR3 has 18 amino acids.

The chain recombines TRBV11-2 with TRBJ1-2; D uncertain. Germline CDR1 is SGHAT and CDR2 is FQNNGV. The CDR3 is 12 residues long. V was trimmed by 5 bases and J by 3 bases, leaving 7 bases between them. CDR3 in amino acids: CASSPSYYGYTF. CDR3 bases: TGTGCCAGCAGCCCGTCGTACTATGGCTACACCTTC.